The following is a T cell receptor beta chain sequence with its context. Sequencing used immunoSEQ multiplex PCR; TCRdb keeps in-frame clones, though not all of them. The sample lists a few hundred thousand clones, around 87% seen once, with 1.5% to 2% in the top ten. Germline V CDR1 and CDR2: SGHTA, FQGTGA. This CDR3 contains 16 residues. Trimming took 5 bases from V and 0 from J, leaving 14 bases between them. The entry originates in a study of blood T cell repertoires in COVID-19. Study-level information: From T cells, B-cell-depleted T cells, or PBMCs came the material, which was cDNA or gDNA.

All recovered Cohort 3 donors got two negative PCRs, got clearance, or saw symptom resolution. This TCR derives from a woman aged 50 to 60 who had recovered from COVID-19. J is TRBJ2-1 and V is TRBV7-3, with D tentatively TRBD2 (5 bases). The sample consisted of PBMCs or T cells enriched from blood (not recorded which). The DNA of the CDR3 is TGTGCCAGCAGCGCCCTCGGGAAGAGCTCCTACAATGAGCAGTTCTTC. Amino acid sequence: CASSALGKSSYNEQFF.